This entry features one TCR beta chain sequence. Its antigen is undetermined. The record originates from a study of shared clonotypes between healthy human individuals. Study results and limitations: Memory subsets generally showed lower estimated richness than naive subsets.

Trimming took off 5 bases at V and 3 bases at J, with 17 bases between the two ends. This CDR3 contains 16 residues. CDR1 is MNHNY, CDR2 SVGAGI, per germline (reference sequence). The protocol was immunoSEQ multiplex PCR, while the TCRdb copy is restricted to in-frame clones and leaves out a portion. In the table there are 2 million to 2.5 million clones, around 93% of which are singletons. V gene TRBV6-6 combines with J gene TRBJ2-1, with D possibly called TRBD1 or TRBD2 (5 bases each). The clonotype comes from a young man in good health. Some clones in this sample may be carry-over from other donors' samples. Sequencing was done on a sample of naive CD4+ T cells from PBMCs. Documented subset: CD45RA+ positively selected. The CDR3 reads CASSPGTSGVYNEQFF. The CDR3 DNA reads TGTGCCAGCAGTCCCGGGACGTCCGGGGTCTACAATGAGCAGTTCTTC.